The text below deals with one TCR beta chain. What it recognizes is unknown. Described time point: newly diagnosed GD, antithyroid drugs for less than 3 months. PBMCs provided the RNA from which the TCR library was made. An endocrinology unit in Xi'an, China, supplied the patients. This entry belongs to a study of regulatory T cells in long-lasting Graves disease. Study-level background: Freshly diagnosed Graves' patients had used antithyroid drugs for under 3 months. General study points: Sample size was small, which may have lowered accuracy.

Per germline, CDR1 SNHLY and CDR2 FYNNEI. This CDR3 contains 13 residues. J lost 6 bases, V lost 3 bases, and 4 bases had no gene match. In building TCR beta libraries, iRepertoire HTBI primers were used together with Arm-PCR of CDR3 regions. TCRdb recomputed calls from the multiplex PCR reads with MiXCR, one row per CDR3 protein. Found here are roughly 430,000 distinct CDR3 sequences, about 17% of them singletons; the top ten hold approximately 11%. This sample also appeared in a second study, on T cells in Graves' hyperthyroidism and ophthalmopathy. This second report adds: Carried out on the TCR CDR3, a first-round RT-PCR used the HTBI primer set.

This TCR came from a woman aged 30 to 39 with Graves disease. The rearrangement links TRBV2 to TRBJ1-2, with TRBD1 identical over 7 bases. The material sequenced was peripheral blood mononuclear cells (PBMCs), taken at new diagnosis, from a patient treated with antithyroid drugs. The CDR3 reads CASSDRGKDGYTF. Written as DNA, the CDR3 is TGTGCCAGCAGTGACAGGGGGAAGGATGGCTACACCTTC.